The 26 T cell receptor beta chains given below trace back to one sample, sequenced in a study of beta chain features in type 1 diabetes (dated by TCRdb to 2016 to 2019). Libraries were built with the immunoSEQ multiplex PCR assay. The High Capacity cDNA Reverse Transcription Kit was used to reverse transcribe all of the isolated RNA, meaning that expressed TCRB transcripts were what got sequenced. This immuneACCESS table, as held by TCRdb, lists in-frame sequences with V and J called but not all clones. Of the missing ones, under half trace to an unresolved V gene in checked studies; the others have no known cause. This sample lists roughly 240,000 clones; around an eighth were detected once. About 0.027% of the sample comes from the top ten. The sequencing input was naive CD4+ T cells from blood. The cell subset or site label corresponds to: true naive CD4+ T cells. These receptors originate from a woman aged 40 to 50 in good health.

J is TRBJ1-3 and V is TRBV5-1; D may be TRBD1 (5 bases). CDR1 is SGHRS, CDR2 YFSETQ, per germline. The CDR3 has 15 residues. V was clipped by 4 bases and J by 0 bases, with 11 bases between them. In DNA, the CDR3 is TGCGCCAGCAGCAGGTCGACAGACTCTGGAAACACCATATATTTT. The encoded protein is CASSRSTDSGNTIYF. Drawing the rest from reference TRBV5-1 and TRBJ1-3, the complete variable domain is KAGVTQTPRYLIKTRGQQVTLSCSPISGHRSVSWYQQTPGQGLQFLFEYFSETQRNKGNFPGRFSGRQFSNSRSEMNVSTLELGDSALYLCASSRSTDSGNTIYFGEGSWLTVV.

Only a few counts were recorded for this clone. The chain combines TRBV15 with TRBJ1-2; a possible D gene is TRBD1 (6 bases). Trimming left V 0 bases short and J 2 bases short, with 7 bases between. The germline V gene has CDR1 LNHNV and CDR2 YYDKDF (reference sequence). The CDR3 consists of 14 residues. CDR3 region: CATSREDRNYGYTF. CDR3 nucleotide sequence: TGTGCCACCAGCAGAGAAGACAGGAACTATGGCTACACCTTC.

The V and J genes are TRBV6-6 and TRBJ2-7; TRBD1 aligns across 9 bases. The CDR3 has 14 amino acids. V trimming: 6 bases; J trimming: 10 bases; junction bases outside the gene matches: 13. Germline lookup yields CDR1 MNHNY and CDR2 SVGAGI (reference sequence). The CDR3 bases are TGTGCCAGCAGGACCGGGACAGGGACCCCCCCACAGTACTTC. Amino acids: CASRTGTGTPPQYF.

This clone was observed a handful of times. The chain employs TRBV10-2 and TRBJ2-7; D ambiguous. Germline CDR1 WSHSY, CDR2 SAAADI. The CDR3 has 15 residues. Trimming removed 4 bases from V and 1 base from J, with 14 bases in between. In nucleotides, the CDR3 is TGCGCCAGCAGTGGAGAACAGTATGCTTCCTACGAGCAGTACTTC. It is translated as CASSGEQYASYEQYF.

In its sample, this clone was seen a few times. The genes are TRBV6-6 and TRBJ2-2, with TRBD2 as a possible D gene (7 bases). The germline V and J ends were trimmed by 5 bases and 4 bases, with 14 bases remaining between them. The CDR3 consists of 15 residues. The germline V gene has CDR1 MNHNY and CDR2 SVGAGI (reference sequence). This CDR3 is CASSLGGRGTGELFF. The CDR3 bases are TGTGCCAGCAGTCTCGGGGGGCGTGGCACCGGGGAGCTGTTTTTT.

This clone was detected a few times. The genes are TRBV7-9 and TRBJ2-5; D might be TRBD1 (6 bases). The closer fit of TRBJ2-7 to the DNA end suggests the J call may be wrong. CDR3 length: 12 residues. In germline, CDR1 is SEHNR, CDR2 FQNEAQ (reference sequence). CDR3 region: CASSAGQYEQYF. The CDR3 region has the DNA TGTGCCAGCAGTGCAGGACAGTACGAGCAGTACTTC.

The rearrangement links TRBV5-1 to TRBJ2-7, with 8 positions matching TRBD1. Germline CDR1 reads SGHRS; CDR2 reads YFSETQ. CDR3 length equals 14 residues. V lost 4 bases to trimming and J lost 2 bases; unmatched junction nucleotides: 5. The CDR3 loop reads CASSRQGKTYEQYF. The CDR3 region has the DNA TGCGCCAGCAGCCGACAGGGGAAAACCTACGAGCAGTACTTC.

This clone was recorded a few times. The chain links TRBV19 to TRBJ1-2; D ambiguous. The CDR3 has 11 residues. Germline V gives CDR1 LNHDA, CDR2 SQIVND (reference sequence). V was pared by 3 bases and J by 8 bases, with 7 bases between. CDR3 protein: CASSIREGYTF. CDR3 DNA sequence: TGTGCCAGTAGTATTCGGGAAGGCTACACCTTC.

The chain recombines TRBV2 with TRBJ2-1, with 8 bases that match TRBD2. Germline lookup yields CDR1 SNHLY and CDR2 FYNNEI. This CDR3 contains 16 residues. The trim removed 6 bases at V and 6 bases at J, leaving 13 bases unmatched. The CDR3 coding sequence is TGTGCCAGCAGAAAAGCCGGGGGGGCCCCCGTCAATGAGCAGTTCTTC. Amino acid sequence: CASRKAGGAPVNEQFF.

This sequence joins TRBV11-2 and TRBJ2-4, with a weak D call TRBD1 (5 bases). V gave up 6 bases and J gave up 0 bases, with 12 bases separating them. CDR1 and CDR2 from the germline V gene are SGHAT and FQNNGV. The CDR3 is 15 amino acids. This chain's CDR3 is CASRSPREAKNIQYF. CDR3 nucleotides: TGTGCCAGCAGATCCCCCAGGGAAGCCAAAAACATTCAGTACTTC.

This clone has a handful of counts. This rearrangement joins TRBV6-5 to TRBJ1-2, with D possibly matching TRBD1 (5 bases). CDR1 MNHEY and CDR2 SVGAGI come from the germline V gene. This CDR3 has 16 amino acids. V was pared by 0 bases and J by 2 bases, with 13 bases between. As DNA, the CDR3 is TGTGCCAGCAGTTACTCAAGACTGACAGTGAACTATGGCTACACCTTC. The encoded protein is CASSYSRLTVNYGYTF.

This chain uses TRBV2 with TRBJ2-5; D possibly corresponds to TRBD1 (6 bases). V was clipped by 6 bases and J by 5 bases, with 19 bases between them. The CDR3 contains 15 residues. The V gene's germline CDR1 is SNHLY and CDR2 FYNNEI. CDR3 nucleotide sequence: TGTGCCAGCAGGATACGACAGGACTCTAGCGAGACCCAGTACTTC. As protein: CASRIRQDSSETQYF.

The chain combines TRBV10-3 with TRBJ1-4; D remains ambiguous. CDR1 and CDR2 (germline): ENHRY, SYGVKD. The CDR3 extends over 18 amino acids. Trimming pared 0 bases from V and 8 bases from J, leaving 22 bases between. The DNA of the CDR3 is TGTGCCATCAGTGAGTCGACTCAAGCGGGTGGGATAAACGAAAAACTGTTTTTT. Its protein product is CAISESTQAGGINEKLFF.

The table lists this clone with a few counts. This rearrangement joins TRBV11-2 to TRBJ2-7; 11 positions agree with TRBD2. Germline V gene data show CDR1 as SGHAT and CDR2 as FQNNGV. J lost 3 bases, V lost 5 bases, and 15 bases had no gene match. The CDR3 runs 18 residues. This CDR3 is CASSPRPLAGGHHYEQYF. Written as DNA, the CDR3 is TGTGCCAGCAGCCCCCGACCTCTAGCGGGGGGCCATCACTACGAGCAGTACTTC.

Here the CDR3 DNA reads TGTGCCAGTAGTATAGTTTGGACAGCGGACTACGAGCAGTACTTC. It specifies CASSIVWTADYEQYF. The rearrangement links TRBV19 to TRBJ2-7; TRBD1 is a possible D gene (6 bases). Germline-derived CDR1 and CDR2 are LNHDA and SQIVND (reference sequence). The CDR3 has 15 amino acids. Trimming cost V 1 base and J 3 bases, with 13 bases left between them.

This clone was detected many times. CDR3 region: CASSQQGMETQYF. Written as DNA, the CDR3 is TGTGCCAGCAGTCAACAGGGGATGGAGACCCAGTACTTC. The genes are TRBV6-6 and TRBJ2-5; 7 nucleotides match TRBD1. Germline CDR1 and CDR2: MNHNY and SVGAGI (reference sequence). V gave up 5 bases and J gave up 5 bases; unmatched junction bases: 5. The CDR3 is made up of 13 amino acids.

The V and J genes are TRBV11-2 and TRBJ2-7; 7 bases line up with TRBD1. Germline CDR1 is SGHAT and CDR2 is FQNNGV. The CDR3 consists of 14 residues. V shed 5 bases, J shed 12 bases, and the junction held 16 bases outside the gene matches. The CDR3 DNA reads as TGTGCCAGCAGCGACGCTCCGGGACAGCGGATTTTGTACTTC. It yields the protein CASSDAPGQRILYF.

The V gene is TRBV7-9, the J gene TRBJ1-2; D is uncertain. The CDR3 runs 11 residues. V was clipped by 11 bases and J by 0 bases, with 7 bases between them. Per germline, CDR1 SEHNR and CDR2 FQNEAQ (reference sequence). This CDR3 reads CAGQANYGYTF. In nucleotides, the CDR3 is TGTGCCGGTCAGGCTAACTATGGCTACACCTTC.

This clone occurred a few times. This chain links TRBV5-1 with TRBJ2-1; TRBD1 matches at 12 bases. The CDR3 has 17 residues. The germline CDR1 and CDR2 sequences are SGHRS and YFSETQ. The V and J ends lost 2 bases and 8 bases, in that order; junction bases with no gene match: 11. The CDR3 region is CASSFGLGTGGIDEQFF. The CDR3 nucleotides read TGCGCCAGCAGCTTTGGTTTAGGGACAGGGGGCATCGATGAGCAGTTCTTC.

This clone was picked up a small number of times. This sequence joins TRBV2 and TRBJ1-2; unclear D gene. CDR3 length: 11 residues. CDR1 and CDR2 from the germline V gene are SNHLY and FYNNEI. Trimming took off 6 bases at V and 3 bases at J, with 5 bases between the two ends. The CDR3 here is CASRSHYGYTF. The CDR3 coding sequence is TGTGCCAGCAGAAGCCACTATGGCTACACCTTC.

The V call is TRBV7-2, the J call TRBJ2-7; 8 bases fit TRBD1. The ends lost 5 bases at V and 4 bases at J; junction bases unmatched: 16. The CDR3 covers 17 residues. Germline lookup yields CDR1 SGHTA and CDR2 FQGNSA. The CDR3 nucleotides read TGTGCCAGCAGCAACCCCCCTACAGGGGGATCACATTACGAGCAGTACTTC. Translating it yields CASSNPPTGGSHYEQYF.

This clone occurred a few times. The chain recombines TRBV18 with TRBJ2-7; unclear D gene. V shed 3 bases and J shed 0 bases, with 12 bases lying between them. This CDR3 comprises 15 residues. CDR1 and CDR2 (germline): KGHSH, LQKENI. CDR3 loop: CASSPSGLASYEQYF. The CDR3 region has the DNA TGTGCCAGCTCACCCTCTGGGCTGGCCTCCTACGAGCAGTACTTC.

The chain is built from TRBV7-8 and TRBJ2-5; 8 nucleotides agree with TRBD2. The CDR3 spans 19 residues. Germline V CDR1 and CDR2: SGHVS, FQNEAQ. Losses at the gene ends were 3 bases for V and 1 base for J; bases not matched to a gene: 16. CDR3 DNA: TGTGCCAGCAGCTTGGGGCACTGGGAGGTTGCGGGGGGCCAAGAGACCCAGTACTTC. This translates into CASSLGHWEVAGGQETQYF.

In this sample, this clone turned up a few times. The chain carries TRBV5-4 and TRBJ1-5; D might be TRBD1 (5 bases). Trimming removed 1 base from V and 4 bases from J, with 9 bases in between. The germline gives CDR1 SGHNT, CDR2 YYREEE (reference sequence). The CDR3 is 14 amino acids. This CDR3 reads CASSLLGGNQPQHF. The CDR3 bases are TGTGCCAGCAGCTTGCTGGGGGGAAATCAGCCCCAGCATTTT.

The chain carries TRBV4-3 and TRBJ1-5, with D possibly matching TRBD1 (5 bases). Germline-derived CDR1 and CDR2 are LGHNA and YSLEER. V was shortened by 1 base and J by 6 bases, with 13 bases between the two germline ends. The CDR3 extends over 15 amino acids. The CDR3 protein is CASSQGRVWVQPQHF. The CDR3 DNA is TGCGCCAGCAGCCAAGGCAGGGTATGGGTTCAGCCCCAGCATTTT.

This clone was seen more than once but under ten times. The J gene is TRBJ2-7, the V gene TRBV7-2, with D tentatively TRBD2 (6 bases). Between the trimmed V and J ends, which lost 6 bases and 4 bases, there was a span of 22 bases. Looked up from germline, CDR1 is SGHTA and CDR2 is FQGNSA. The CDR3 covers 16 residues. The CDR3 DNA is TGTGCCAGCAGTCCCAGGCGAGGCAACGGGGGTTACGAGCAGTACTTC. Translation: CASSPRRGNGGYEQYF.